These 14 T cell receptor beta chains share one sample of origin, sequenced in a study of cytomegalovirus exposure and HLA in healthy donors. PCR used 60 Vbeta primers and 13 Jbeta primers. Sequenced by immunoSEQ multiplex PCR; TCRdb stores in-frame clones only, minus some. The sample includes 55,000 to 70,000 clones. The sequenced sample was PBMCs. Every receptor here comes from a female donor in good health and CMV-seropositive.

This sequence joins TRBV7-2 and TRBJ1-3; 7 positions agree with TRBD1. The CDR3 has 15 amino acids. V dropped 1 base and J dropped 4; count of bases not matched to a gene: 4. Per the germline V gene, CDR1 is SGHTA and CDR2 is FQGNSA. The CDR3 bases are TGTGCCAGCAGCTTAGAGGCAGGGGGAGGAAACACCATATATTTT. It is translated as CASSLEAGGGNTIYF.

The chain couples TRBV4-1 to TRBJ2-1; 12 positions agree with TRBD2. Germline values: CDR1 MGHRA, CDR2 YSYEKL. V was pared by 1 base and J by 1 base, with 5 bases of the junction left unmatched. The CDR3 length is 18 residues. The CDR3 is CASSQGLAGGISYNEQFF. The CDR3, as DNA: TGCGCCAGCAGCCAAGGGCTAGCGGGAGGGATTTCCTACAATGAGCAGTTCTTC.

The V call is TRBV19, the J call TRBJ1-2; perhaps TRBD1 as D (6 bases). Trimming left V 6 bases short and J 7 bases short, with 12 bases between. This CDR3 contains 12 residues. Looked up from germline, CDR1 is LNHDA and CDR2 is SQIVND (reference sequence). CDR3 sequence reads: CASRARTVGYTF. The CDR3, as DNA: TGTGCCAGTAGGGCTAGGACAGTTGGCTACACCTTC. Complete variable domain (other parts from reference TRBV19 and TRBJ1-2): DGGITQSPKYLFRKEGQNVTLSCEQNLNHDAMYWYRQDPGQGLRLIYYSQIVNDFQKGDIAEGYSVSREKKESFPLTVTSAQKNPTAFYLCASRARTVGYTFGSGTRLTVV.

J is TRBJ2-7 and V is TRBV18, with 10 bases identical to TRBD2. This CDR3 is 18 amino acids long. The V gene's germline CDR1 is KGHSH and CDR2 LQKENI. Germline trimming cut 4 bases from V and 1 base from J; bases unmatched to any gene: 13. DNA of the CDR3: TGTGCCAGCTCACAGTCGCTAGCGGGAGAACGAGGGTCCTACGAGCAGTACTTC. Its protein is CASSQSLAGERGSYEQYF.

The J gene is TRBJ1-2, the V gene TRBV6-6; 12 bases fit TRBD1. Germline trimming cut 0 bases from V and 4 bases from J; bases unmatched to any gene: 3. This CDR3 has 16 amino acids. CDR1 MNHNY and CDR2 SVGAGI come from the germline V gene (reference sequence). Here the CDR3 reads CASSYSGQGALYGYTF. The CDR3 bases are TGTGCCAGCAGTTACTCGGGACAGGGGGCTCTCTATGGCTACACCTTC.

The V call is TRBV10-3, the J call TRBJ2-5, with a tentative D call TRBD1 (6 bases). V lost 7 bases and J 5 bases, leaving 14 bases between the germline ends. Germline CDR1 and CDR2: ENHRY and SYGVKD. The CDR3 runs 13 residues. The CDR3, as DNA: TGTGCCATCAACGGCCAGGGGAGCGAGACCCAGTACTTC. Translated, it gives CAINGQGSETQYF.

V is TRBV11-2 and J is TRBJ2-7; 8 bases line up with TRBD1. Per germline, CDR1 SGHAT and CDR2 FQNNGV. The CDR3 runs 15 residues. Losses at the gene ends were 5 bases for V and 3 bases for J; bases not matched to a gene: 9. The CDR3 is CASSPVTGVSYEQYF. In DNA form, the CDR3 reads TGTGCCAGCAGCCCGGTGACAGGGGTAAGCTACGAGCAGTACTTC.

The genes are TRBV30 and TRBJ1-3; TRBD1 aligns across 9 bases. The CDR3 totals 15 residues. Trimming took 3 bases from V and 4 from J; bases not matched to a gene: 7. Germline V gene sequence: CDR1 GTSNPN, CDR2 SVGIG (reference sequence). CDR3 bases: TGTGCCTGGAGCTCGGGACAGGGTGGCGGAAACACCATATATTTT. Amino acids: CAWSSGQGGGNTIYF.

The rearrangement uses TRBV7-9 and TRBJ1-1, with D maybe TRBD1 (5 bases). The CDR3 is 12 residues long. Germline CDR1 and CDR2: SEHNR and FQNEAQ (reference sequence). Trimming stripped 4 bases from V and 7 bases from J, with 10 bases between. The CDR3 DNA sequence: TGTGCCAGCAGCTCGGGGGGGAGTGAAGCTTTCTTT. Its translation: CASSSGGSEAFF.

The chain is built from TRBV15 and TRBJ2-7, with 9 bases lining up with TRBD2. From germline, CDR1 is LNHNV and CDR2 YYDKDF (reference sequence). The length of the CDR3 is 14 residues. J gave up 4 bases and V 9 bases, and 10 bases lay outside the gene matches. The CDR3 coding sequence is TGTGCCACAACGCGGGGGGGCCTTAGTTACGAGCAGTACTTC. Its protein product is CATTRGGLSYEQYF. Together with reference TRBV15 and TRBJ2-7, the CDR3 gives the full variable domain: DAMVIQNPRYQVTQFGKPVTLSCSQTLNHNVMYWYQQKSSQAPKLLFHYYDKDFNNEADTPDNFQSRRPNTSFCFLDIRSPGLGDTAMYLCATTRGGLSYEQYFGPGTRLTVT.

The chain joins TRBV5-4 to TRBJ1-1; D ambiguous. CDR3 size: 13 residues. The germline V gene encodes CDR1 SGHNT and CDR2 YYREEE (reference sequence). The V gene lost 4 bases and the J gene lost 6 bases, with 13 bases spanning the gap. The CDR3 spells CASSPPSGSEAFF. The CDR3 nucleotides are TGTGCCAGCAGCCCGCCCAGCGGGTCTGAAGCTTTCTTT. The full variable domain, in which reference TRBV5-4 and TRBJ1-1 provide the parts outside the CDR3, is ETGVTQSPTHLIKTRGQQVTLRCSSQSGHNTVSWYQQALGQGPQFIFQYYREEENGRGNFPPRFSGLQFPNYSSELNVNALELDDSALYLCASSPPSGSEAFFGQGTRLTVV.

This chain joins TRBV19 and TRBJ1-4; TRBD1 matches at 7 bases. The CDR3 covers 15 residues. V shed 5 bases and J 2 bases; nucleotides not matched to a gene: 5. Germline CDR1 and CDR2: LNHDA and SQIVND (reference sequence). The CDR3 DNA sequence: TGTGCCAGTAGTCGAGACAGGGCGACTAATGAAAAACTGTTTTTT. Protein: CASSRDRATNEKLFF.

The V and J genes are TRBV18 and TRBJ2-3; 9 bases map to TRBD1. The J segment lost 4 bases and the V segment lost 4 bases, leaving 6 bases of the junction unmatched. CDR1 KGHSH and CDR2 LQKENI come from the germline V gene. The CDR3 contains 15 residues. This chain's CDR3 is CASSLRDRAADTQYF. CDR3 sequence (DNA): TGTGCCAGCTCACTTCGGGACAGGGCCGCAGATACGCAGTATTTT. Full variable domain (remainder filled in from reference TRBV18 and TRBJ2-3): NAGVMQNPRHLVRRRGQEARLRCSPMKGHSHVYWYRQLPEEGLKFMVYLQKENIIDESGMPKERFSAEFPKEGPSILRIQQVVRGDSAAYFCASSLRDRAADTQYFGPGTRLTVL.

The rearrangement joins TRBV29-1 to TRBJ1-1; 8 bases align to TRBD1. After removal of 5 bases from V and 3 bases from J, the junction contained 8 bases not matched to a gene. CDR1 is SQVTM, CDR2 ANQGSEA, per germline. This CDR3 contains 14 residues. The CDR3 is CSVFRQGRDTEAFF. CDR3 nucleotides: TGCAGCGTTTTCAGACAGGGGAGAGACACTGAAGCTTTCTTT.